This T cell receptor (beta chain) was recorded in a study of cytotoxic CD8 clonotypes in ibrutinib-treated CLL. Study as a whole: The subjects consisted of about 10 relapsed/refractory and some 15 treatment-naive individuals, with some 17 IGHV unmutated. The study's findings and limits: Rising at ibrutinib response, clonality subsequently fell back toward baseline at progression.

The CDR3 extends over 14 amino acids. The germline gives CDR1 LNHDA, CDR2 SQIVND (reference sequence). V dropped 7 bases and J dropped 0 bases, with 7 bases sitting between them. On this clone: Its antigen is still unknown.

Sequencing was performed with immunoSEQ multiplex PCR; in TCRdb, only in-frame clones are kept and a portion is missing. The sample holds approximately 80,000 clones, 86% seen once. The sample in question was PBMCs, obtained before ibrutinib treatment. The chain recombines TRBV19 with TRBJ2-6, with unresolved D. This TCR derives from a human donor with chronic lymphocytic leukemia. CDR3 sequence: CASTADSGANVLTF. CDR3 nucleotides: TGTGCCAGTACCGCGGACTCTGGGGCCAACGTCCTGACTTTC.